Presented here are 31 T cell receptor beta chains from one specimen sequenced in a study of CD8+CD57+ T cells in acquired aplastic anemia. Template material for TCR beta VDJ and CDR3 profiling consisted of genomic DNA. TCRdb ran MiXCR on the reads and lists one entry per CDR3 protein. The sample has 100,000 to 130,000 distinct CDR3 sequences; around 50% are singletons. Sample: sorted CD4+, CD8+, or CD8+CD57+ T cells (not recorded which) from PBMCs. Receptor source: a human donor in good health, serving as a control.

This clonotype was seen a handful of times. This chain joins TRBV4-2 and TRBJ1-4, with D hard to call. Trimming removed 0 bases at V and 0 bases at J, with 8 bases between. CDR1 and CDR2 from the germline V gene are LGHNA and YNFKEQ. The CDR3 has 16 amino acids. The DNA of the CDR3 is TGTGCCAGCAGCCAAGAACAGCTTGCAACTAATGAAAAACTGTTTTTT. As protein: CASSQEQLATNEKLFF.

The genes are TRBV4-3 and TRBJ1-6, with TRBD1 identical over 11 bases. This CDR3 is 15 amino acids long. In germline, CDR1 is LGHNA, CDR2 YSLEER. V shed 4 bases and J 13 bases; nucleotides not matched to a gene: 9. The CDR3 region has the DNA TGCGCCAGCAGCCCTGATTTGGGACAGGGGGGTCCCCTCCACTTT. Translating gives CASSPDLGQGGPLHF.

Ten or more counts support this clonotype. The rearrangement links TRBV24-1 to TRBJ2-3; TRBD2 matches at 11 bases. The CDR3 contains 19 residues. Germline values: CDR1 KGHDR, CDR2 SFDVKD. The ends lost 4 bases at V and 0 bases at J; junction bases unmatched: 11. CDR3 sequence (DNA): TGTGCCACCAGTGAAGTAACTAGCGGGGGTAAACATAGCACAGATACGCAGTATTTT. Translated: CATSEVTSGGKHSTDTQYF.

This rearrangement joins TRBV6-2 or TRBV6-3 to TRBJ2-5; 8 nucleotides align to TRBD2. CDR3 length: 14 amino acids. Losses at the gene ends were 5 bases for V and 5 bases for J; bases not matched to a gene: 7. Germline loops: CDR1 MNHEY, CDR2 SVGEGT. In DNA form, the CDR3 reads TGTGCCAGCAGTCTAAGCGGGGGACGGGAGACCCAGTACTTC. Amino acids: CASSLSGGRETQYF.

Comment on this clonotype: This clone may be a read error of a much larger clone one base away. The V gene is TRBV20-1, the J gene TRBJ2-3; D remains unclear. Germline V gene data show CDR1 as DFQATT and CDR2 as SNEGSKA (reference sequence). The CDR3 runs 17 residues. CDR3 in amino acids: CSGKTFEAAPLTDAQYF. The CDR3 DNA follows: TGCAGTGGCAAGACCTTTGAGGCGGCCCCCCTCACAGATGCGCAGTATTTT.

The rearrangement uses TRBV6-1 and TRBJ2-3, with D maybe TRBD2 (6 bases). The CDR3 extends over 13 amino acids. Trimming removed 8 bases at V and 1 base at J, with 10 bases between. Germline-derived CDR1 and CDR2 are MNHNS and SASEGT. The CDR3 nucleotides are TGTGCCAGCGGGACTGGACGCACAGATACGCAGTATTTT. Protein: CASGTGRTDTQYF.

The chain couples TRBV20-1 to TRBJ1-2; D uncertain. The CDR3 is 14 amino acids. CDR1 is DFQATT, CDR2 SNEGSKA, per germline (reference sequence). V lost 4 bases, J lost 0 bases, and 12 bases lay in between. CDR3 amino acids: CSAIFLCANYGYTF. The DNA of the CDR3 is TGCAGTGCTATATTCTTATGTGCTAACTATGGCTACACCTTC.

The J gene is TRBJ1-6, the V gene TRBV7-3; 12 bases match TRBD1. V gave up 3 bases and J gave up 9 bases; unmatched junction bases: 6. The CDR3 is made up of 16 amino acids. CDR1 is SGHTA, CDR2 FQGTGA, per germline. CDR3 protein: CASSFGTGGWGSPLHF. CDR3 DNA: TGTGCCAGCAGCTTTGGGACAGGGGGCTGGGGTTCACCCCTCCACTTT.

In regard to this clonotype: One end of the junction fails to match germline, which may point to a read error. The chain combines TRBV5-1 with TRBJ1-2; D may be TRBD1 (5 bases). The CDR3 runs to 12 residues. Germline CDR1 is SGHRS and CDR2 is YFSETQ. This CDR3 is CASSLVGDSYTF. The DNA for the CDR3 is TGCGCCAGCAGCTTGGTAGGGGATAGCTATACCTTC.

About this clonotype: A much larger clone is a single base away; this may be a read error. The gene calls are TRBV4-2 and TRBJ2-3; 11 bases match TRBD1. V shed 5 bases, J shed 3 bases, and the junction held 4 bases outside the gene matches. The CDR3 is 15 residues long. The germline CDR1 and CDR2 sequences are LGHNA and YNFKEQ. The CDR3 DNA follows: TGTGCCAGCAGCGGCCGGGACAGGGGGACAGATACGCAGTATTTT. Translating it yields CASSGRDRGTDTQYF.

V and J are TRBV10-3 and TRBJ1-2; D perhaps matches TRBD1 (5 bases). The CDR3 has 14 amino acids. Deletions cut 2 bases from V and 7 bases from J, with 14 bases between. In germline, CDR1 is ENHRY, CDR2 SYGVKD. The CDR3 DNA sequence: TGTGCCATCAGTGAGACCGGGGGTACGCTTGGCTACACCTTC. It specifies CAISETGGTLGYTF.

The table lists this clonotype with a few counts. DNA of the CDR3: TGTGCCAGTAGAGACGATCGGCAGGGAAACCTGATCCAGCATTTT. It codes for CASRDDRQGNLIQHF. The chain has TRBV19 and TRBJ1-5, with a weak D call TRBD1 (5 bases). CDR1 and CDR2 from the germline V gene are LNHDA and SQIVND (reference sequence). The V end was cut by 6 bases, the J end by 12 bases, with 24 bases between. The CDR3 totals 15 residues.

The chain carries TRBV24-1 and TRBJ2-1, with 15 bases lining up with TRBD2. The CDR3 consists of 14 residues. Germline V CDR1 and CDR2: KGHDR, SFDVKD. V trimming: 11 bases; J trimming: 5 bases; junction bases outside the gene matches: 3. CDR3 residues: CAIGLAGGNNEQFF. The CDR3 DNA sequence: TGTGCCATCGGACTAGCGGGGGGGAACAATGAGCAGTTCTTC.

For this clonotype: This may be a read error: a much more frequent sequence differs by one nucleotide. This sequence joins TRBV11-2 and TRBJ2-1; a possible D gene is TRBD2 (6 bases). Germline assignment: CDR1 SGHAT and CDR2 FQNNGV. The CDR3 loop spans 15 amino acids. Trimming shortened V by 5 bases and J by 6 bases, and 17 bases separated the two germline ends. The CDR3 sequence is CASSEGGIVFNEQFF. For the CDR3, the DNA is TGTGCCAGCAGCGAGGGAGGAATCGTATTCAATGAGCAGTTCTTC. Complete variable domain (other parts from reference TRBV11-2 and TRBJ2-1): EAGVAQSPRYKIIEKRQSVAFWCNPISGHATLYWYQQILGQGPKLLIQFQNNGVVDDSQLPKDRFSAERLKGVDSTLKIQPAKLEDSAVYLCASSEGGIVFNEQFFGPGTRLTVL.

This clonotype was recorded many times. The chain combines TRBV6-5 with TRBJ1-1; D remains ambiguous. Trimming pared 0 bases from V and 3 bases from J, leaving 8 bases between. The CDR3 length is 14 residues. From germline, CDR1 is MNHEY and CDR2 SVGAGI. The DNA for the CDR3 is TGTGCCAGCAGTTACTCGGAAGGGTACACTGAAGCTTTCTTT. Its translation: CASSYSEGYTEAFF.

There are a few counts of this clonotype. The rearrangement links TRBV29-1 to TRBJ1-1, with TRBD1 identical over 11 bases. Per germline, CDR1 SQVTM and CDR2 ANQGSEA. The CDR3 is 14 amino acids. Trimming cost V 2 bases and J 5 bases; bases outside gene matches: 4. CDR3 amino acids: CSVERGTGGTEAFF. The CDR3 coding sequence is TGCAGCGTTGAAAGGGGGACAGGGGGAACTGAAGCTTTCTTT. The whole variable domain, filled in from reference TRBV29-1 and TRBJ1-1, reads SAVISQKPSRDICQRGTSLTIQCQVDSQVTMMFWYRQQPGQSLTLIATANQGSEATYESGFVIDKFPISRPNLTFSTLTVSNMSPEDSSIYLCSVERGTGGTEAFFGQGTRLTVV.

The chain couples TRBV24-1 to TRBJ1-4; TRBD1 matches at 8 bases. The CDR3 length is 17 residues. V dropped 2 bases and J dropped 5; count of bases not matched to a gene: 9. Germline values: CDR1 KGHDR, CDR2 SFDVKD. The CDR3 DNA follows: TGTGCCACCAGTGATTCCTCATCAGGGGGCGCGAATGAAAAACTGTTTTTT. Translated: CATSDSSSGGANEKLFF.

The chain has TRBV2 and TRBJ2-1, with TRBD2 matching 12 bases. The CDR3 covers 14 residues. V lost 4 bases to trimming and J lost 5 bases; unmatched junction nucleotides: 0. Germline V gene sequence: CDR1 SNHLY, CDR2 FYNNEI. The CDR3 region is CASSASGGDNEQFF. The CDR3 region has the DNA TGTGCCAGCAGTGCTAGCGGGGGGGACAATGAGCAGTTCTTC.

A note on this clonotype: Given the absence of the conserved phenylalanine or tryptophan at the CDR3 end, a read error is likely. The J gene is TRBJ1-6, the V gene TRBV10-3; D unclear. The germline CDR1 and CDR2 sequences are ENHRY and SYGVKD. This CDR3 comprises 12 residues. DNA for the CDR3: TGTGCCAGCAGTTTCTATAATTCACCCCTCCACCTT. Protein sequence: CASSFYNSPLHL.

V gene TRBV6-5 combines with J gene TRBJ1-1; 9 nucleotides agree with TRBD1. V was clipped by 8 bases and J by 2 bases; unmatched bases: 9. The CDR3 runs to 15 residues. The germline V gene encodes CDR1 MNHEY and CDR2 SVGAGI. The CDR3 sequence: CASQGQGNLNTEAFF. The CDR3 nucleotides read TGTGCCAGCCAGGGACAGGGTAACCTCAACACTGAAGCTTTCTTT.

CDR3 sequence reads: CAISESSGGRTDTQYF. The CDR3 DNA reads TGTGCCATCAGTGAGTCTAGCGGGGGCCGCACAGATACGCAGTATTTT. The chain links TRBV10-3 to TRBJ2-3; 9 nucleotides line up with TRBD2. The CDR3 totals 16 residues. The V and J ends lost 0 bases and 1 base, in that order; junction bases with no gene match: 2. The germline V gene has CDR1 ENHRY and CDR2 SYGVKD.

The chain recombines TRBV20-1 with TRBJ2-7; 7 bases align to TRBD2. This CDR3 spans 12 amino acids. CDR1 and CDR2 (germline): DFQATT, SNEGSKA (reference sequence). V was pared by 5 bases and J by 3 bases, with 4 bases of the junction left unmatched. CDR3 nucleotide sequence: TGCAGTGCTGGACGGACTAGCTACGAGCAGTACTTC. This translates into CSAGRTSYEQYF.

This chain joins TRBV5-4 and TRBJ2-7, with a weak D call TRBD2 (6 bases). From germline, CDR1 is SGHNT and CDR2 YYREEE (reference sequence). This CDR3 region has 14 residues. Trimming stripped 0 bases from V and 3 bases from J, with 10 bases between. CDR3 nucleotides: TGTGCCAGCAGCTTGGCCACGACTAGCTACGAGCAGTACTTC. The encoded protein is CASSLATTSYEQYF.

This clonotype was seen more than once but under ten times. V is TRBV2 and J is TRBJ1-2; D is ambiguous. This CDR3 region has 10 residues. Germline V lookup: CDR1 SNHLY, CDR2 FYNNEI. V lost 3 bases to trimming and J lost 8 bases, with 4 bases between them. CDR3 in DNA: TGTGCCAGCAGTGAGGGGGGCTACACCTTC. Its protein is CASSEGGYTF. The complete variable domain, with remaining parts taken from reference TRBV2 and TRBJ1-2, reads EPEVTQTPSHQVTQMGQEVILRCVPISNHLYFYWYRQILGQKVEFLVSFYNNEISEKSEIFDDQFSVERPDGSNFTLKIRSTKLEDSAMYFCASSEGGYTFGSGTRLTVV.

CDR3 coding DNA: TGTGCCATCAGTGAGGGGGGGCTGAGAGACGAGCAGTACTTC. Amino acids: CAISEGGLRDEQYF. The chain employs TRBV10-3 and TRBJ2-7; D might be TRBD1 or TRBD2, each matching 6 bases. The CDR3 length is 14 residues. From germline, CDR1 is ENHRY and CDR2 SYGVKD. Trimming shortened V by 2 bases and J by 5 bases, and 13 bases separated the two germline ends.

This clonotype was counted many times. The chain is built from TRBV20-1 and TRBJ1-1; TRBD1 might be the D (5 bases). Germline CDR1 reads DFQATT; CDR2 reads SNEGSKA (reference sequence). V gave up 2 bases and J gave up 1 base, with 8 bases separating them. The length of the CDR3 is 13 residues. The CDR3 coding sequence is TGCAGTGCTAGACCTGACAGGAACACTGAAGCTTTCTTT. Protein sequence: CSARPDRNTEAFF.

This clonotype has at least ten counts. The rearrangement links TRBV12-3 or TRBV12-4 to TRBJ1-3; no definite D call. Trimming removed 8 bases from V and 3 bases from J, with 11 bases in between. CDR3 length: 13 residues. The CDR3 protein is CASREPSGNTIYF. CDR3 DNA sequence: TGTGCCAGCCGGGAACCTAGTGGAAACACCATATATTTT.

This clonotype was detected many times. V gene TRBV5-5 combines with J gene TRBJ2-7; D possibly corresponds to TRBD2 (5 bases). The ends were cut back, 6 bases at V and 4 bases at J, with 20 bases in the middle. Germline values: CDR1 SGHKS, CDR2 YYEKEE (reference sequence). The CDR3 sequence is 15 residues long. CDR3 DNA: TGTGCCAGCACCGAATATACCGGAGGACCTTACGAGCAGTACTTC. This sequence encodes CASTEYTGGPYEQYF.

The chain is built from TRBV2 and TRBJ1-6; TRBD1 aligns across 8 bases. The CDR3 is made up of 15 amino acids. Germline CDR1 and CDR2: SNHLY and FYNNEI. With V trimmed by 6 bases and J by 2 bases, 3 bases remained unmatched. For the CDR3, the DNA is TGTGCCAGCAGAAAACAGGGGGCCTATAATTCACCCCTCCACTTT. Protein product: CASRKQGAYNSPLHF.

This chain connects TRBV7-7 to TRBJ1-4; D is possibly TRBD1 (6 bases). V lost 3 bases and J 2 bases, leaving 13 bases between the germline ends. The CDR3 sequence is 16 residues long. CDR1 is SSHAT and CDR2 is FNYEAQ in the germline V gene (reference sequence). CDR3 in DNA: TGTGCCAGCAGCTTCCCAGGGGAACGCACTAATGAAAAACTGTTTTTT. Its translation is CASSFPGERTNEKLFF.

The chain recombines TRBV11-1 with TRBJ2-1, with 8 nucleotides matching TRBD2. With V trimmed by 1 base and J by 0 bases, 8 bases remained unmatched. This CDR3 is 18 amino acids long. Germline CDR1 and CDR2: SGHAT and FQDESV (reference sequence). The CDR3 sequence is CASSLVTGGADSYNEQFF. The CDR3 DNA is TGTGCCAGCAGCTTAGTCACCGGGGGGGCCGACTCCTACAATGAGCAGTTCTTC.